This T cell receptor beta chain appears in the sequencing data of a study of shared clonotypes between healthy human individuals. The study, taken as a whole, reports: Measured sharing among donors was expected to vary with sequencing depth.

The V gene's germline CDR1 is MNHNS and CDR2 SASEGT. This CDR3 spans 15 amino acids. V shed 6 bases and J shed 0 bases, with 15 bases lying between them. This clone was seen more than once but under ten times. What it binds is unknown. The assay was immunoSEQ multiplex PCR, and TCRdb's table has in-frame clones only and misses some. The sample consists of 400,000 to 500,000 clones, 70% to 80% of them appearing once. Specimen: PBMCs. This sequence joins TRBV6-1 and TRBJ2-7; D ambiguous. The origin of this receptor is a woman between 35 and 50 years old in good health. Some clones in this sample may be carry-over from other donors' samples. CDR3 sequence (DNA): TGTGCCAGCAGCCACCCGGGCCATCCCTCCTACGAGCAGTACTTC. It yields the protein CASSHPGHPSYEQYF.